This T cell receptor beta chain was observed in a study of T-cell memory formation after mild COVID-19. Study outcomes and limitations: Contracting CD8+ clones were enriched in EMRA, CD4+ mainly in CM and EM.

One entry per CDR3 protein, called by TCRdb with MiXCR from the 5' RACE reads. The sample shows around 300,000 distinct CDR3 sequences, 7% to 10% of them seen only once. The CDR3 sequence is 15 residues long. V gave up 4 bases and J gave up 4 bases, with 16 bases separating them. Germline V gene data show CDR1 as MNHEY and CDR2 as SMNVEV (reference sequence). Regarding this clonotype: Its antigen is not identified.

The sequenced sample consisted of PBMCs or a T cell subset sorted from them (not recorded which). This sequence was found in a man aged 18 to 29 who had mild COVID-19 (a few samples of this study predate the infection). Cell type and time point are not known. The V and J genes are TRBV27 and TRBJ1-1; D possibly corresponds to TRBD1 (6 bases). This chain's CDR3 is CASSSLGRGITEAFF. For the CDR3, the DNA is TGTGCCAGCAGTTCCCTAGGCAGGGGCATCACTGAAGCTTTCTTT.